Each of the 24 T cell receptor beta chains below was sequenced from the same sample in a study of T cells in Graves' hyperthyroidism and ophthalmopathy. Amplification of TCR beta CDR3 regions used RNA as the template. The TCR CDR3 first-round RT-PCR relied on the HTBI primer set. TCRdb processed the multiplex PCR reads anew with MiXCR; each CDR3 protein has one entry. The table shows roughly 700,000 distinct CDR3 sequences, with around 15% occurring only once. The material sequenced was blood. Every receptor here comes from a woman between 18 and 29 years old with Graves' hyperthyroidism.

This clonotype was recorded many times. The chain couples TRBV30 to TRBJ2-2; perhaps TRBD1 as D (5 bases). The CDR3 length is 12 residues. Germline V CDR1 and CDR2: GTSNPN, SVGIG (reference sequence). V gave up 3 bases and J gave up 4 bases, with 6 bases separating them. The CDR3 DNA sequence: TGTGCCTGGAGAAGGGGCACCGGGGAGCTGTTTTTT. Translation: CAWRRGTGELFF.

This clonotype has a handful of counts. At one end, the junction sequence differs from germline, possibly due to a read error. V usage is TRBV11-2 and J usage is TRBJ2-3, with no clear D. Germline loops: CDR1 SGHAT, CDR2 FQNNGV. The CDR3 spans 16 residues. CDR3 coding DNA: TGTACCAGCAGCCGCTCTCGATCGGGTAGTACAGATACGCAGTATTTT. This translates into CTSSRSRSGSTDTQYF.

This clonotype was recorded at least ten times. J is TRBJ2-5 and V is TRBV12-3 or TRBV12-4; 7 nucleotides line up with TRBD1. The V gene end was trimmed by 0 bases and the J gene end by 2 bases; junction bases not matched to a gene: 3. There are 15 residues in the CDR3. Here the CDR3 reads CASSLALQGQETQYF. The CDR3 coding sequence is TGTGCCAGCAGTTTAGCGCTACAGGGGCAAGAGACCCAGTACTTC.

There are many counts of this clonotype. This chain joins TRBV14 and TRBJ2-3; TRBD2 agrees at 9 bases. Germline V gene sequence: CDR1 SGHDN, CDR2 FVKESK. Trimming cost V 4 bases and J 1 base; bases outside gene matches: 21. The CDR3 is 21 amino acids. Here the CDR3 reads CASSRHPWTSANLAGTDTQYF. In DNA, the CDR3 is TGTGCCAGCAGCCGCCACCCGTGGACTAGCGCCAACTTAGCCGGCACAGATACGCAGTATTTT.

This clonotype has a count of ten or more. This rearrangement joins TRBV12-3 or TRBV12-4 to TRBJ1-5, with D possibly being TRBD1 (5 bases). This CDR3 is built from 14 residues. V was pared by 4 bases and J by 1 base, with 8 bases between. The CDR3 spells CASSSGPSNQPQHF. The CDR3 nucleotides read TGTGCCAGCAGTTCGGGACCCAGCAATCAGCCCCAGCATTTT.

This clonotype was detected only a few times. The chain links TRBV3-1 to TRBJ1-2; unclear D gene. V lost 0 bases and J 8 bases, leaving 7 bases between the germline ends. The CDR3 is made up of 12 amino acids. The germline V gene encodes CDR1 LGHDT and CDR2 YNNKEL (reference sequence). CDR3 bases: TGTGCCAGCAGCCAAGATGCGGAAGGCTACACCTTC. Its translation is CASSQDAEGYTF.

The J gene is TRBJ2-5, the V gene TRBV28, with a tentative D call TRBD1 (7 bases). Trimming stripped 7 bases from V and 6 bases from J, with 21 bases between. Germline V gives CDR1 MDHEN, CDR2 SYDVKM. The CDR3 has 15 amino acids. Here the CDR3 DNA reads TGTGCCAGCACTCCGGGACAGATAGGCGGGAAGACCCAGTACTTC. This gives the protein CASTPGQIGGKTQYF. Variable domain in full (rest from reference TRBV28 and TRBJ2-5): DVKVTQSSRYLVKRTGEKVFLECVQDMDHENMFWYRQDPGLGLRLIYFSYDVKMKEKGDIPEGYSVSREKKERFSLILESASTNQTSMYLCASTPGQIGGKTQYFGPGTRLLVL.

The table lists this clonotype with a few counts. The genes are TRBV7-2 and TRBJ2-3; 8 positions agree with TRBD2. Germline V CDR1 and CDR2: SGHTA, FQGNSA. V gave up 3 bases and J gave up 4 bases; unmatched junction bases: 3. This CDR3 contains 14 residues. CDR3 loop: CASSFQRESDTQYF. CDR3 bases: TGTGCCAGCAGCTTCCAGCGGGAGTCAGATACGCAGTATTTT.

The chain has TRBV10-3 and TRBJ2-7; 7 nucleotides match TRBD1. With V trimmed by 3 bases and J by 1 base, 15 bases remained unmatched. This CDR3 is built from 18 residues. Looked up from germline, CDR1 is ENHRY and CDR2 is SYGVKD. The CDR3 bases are TGTGCCATCAGTGACCCGAGAAACAGGGGAAAAGCTTCCTACGAGCAGTACTTC. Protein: CAISDPRNRGKASYEQYF.

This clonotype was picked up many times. The DNA of the CDR3 is TGTGCCAGCAGTCCAGGACCCCGAGGAAACATTCAGTACTTC. Protein sequence: CASSPGPRGNIQYF. The rearrangement links TRBV2 to TRBJ2-4, with D unresolved. Germline assignment: CDR1 SNHLY and CDR2 FYNNEI. Trimming shortened V by 5 bases and J by 6 bases, and 14 bases separated the two germline ends. The CDR3 loop spans 14 amino acids. Complete variable domain (other parts from reference TRBV2 and TRBJ2-4): EPEVTQTPSHQVTQMGQEVILRCVPISNHLYFYWYRQILGQKVEFLVSFYNNEISEKSEIFDDQFSVERPDGSNFTLKIRSTKLEDSAMYFCASSPGPRGNIQYFGAGTRLSVL.

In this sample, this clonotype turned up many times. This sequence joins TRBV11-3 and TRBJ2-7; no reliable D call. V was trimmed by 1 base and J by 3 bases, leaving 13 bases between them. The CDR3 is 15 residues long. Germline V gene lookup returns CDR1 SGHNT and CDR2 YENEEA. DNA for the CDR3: TGTGCCAGCAGCTTAGGTGAAGGGCCGGGCTACGAGCAGTACTTC. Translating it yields CASSLGEGPGYEQYF.

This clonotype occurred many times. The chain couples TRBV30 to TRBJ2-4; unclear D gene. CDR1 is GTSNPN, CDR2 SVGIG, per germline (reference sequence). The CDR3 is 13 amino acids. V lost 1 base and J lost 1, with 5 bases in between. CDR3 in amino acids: CAWSGTAKNIQYF. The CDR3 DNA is TGTGCCTGGAGTGGGACGGCCAAAAACATTCAGTACTTC.

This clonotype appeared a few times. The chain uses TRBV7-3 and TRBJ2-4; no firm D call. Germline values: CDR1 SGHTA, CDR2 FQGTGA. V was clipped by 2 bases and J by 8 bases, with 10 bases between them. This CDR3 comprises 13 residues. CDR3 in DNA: TGTGCCAGCAGCTTACGACAATACGACATTCAGTACTTC. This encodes CASSLRQYDIQYF.

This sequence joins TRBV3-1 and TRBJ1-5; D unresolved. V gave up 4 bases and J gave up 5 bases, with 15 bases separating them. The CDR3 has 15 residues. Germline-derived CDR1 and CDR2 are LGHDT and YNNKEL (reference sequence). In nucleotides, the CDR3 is TGTGCCAGCAGCCCCTCCCTGGGGTCGGATCAGCCCCAGCATTTT. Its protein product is CASSPSLGSDQPQHF.

The CDR3 loop reads CASSPGGSGTGNEQFF. Here the CDR3 DNA reads TGTGCCAGCAGCCCGGGGGGTAGCGGGACGGGCAATGAGCAGTTCTTC. The V call is TRBV11-3, the J call TRBJ2-1, with 8 bases aligning to TRBD2. The trim removed 5 bases at V and 6 bases at J, leaving 12 bases unmatched. CDR3 length equals 16 residues. Germline V gives CDR1 SGHNT, CDR2 YENEEA.

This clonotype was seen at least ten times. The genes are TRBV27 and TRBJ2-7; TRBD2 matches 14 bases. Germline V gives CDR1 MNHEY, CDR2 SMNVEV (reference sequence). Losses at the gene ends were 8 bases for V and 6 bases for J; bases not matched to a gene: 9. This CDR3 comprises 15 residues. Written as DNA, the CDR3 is TGTGCCAGCTGGGGACTAGCGGGAGTTCACGGCGAGCAGTACTTC. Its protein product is CASWGLAGVHGEQYF.

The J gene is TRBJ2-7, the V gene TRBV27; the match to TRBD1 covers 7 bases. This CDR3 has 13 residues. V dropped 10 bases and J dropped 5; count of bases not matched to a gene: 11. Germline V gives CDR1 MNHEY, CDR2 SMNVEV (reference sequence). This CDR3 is CATAWTGSHEQYF. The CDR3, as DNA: TGTGCCACCGCCTGGACAGGAAGCCACGAGCAGTACTTC.

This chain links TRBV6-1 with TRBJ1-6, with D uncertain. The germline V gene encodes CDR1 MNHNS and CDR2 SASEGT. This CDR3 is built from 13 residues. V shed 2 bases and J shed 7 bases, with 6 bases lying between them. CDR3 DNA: TGTGCCAGCAGTGAAAGTGTGAATTCACCCCTCCACTTT. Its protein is CASSESVNSPLHF.

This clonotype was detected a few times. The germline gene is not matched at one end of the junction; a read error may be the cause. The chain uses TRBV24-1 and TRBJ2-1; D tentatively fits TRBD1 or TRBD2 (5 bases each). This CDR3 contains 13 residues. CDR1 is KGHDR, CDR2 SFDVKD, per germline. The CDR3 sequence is CATRDGAYNERFF. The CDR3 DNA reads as TGTGCCACCAGAGACGGGGCCTACAATGAGCGGTTCTTC.

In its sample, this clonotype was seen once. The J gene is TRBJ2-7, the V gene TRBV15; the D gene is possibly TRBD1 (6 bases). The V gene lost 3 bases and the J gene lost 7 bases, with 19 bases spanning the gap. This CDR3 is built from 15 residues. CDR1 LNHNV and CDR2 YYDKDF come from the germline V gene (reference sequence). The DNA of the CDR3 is TGTGCCACCAGCAGGACACCCCAGGGGCGCCAAGAGCAGTACTTC. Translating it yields CATSRTPQGRQEQYF.

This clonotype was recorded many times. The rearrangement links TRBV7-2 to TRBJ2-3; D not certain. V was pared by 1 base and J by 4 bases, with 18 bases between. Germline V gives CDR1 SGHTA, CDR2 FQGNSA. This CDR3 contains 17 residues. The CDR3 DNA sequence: TGTGCCAGCAGCTTAGGAACGGGTCCCGGATCAGCAGATACGCAGTATTTT. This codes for CASSLGTGPGSADTQYF.

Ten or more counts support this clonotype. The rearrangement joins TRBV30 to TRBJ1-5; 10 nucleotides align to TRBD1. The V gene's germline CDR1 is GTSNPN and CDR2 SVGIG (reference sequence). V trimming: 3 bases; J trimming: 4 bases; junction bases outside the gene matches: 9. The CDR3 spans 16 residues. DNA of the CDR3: TGTGCCTGGAGCGTTACCGGGACAGGGGCTAATCAGCCCCAGCATTTT. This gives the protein CAWSVTGTGANQPQHF.

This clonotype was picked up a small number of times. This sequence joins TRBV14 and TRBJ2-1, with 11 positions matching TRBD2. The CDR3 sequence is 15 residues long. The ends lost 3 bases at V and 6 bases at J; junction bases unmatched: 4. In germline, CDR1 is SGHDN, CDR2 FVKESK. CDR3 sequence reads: CASSHSGRVRNEQFF. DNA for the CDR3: TGTGCCAGCAGCCATAGCGGGAGGGTCCGCAATGAGCAGTTCTTC.

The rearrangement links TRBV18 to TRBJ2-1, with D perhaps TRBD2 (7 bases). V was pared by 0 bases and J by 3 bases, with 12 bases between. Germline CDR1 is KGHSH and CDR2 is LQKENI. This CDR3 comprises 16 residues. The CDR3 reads CASSPPGGPIYNEQFF. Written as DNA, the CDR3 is TGTGCCAGCTCACCACCCGGGGGGCCCATCTACAATGAGCAGTTCTTC. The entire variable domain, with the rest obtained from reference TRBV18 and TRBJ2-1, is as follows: NAGVMQNPRHLVRRRGQEARLRCSPMKGHSHVYWYRQLPEEGLKFMVYLQKENIIDESGMPKERFSAEFPKEGPSILRIQQVVRGDSAAYFCASSPPGGPIYNEQFFGPGTRLTVL.